Sequencing of this T cell receptor beta chain was carried out in a study of cytotoxic CD8 clonotypes in ibrutinib-treated CLL. Study overall: Of the patients, about a dozen were relapsed/refractory, around 16 treatment-naive and fewer than 18 IGHV unmutated.

Method: immunoSEQ multiplex PCR; TCRdb's copy keeps in-frame clones and lacks some. The sample includes 50,000 to 70,000 clones, roughly 58% of them seen just once. Points from the study as a whole: Samples were collected at differing times from sustained-remission and progressing patients.

About this clone: The target antigen is unknown.

This material consisted of PBMCs, taken at disease progression, from a patient treated with ibrutinib. The receptor's source is a human donor with chronic lymphocytic leukemia.

CDR3 sequence (DNA): TGTGCCAGCAGCTTATTCTTTCCGGGACAGGGGAATGAAAAACTGTTTTTT. Amino acid sequence: CASSLFFPGQGNEKLFF. J is TRBJ1-4 and V is TRBV7-2, with TRBD1 matching over 10 bases. The V segment lost 2 bases and the J segment 5 bases; nucleotides outside the gene matches: 8. CDR1 is SGHTA and CDR2 is FQGNSA in the germline V gene. The CDR3 sequence is 17 residues long.